The text below deals with one T cell receptor beta chain. The source of the sample is a study of blood T cell repertoires in COVID-19. For the study at large: The samples span acute and convalescent COVID-19 from the United States, Italy and Spain. The cDNA or gDNA used as material had been derived from T cells, B-cell-depleted T cells, or PBMCs.

The CDR3 runs to 15 residues. The trim removed 2 bases at V and 2 bases at J, leaving 4 bases unmatched. Germline CDR1 SGHNT, CDR2 YYREEE (reference sequence). In the original processing: Reference gene primer amplification gave nucleated cell count estimates. Some clones are missing from TCRdb's copy, which holds only in-frame ones; the method was immunoSEQ multiplex PCR. That table gives V, J and clone size, and the DNA gave D and trimming. The table records 200,000 to 250,000 clones, 80% of them present only once. The sequence derives from a woman between 65 and 79 years old with acute or convalescent COVID-19. The chain uses TRBV5-4 and TRBJ2-3; TRBD1 matches 8 bases. Sequencing used peripheral blood. CDR3 amino acids: CASSLGTGYTDTQYF. CDR3 DNA: TGTGCCAGCAGCTTAGGGACAGGATACACAGATACGCAGTATTTT.